The entry below gives a single T cell receptor (beta chain) sequence along with its context. No antigen is known for it. The V end lost 0 bases, the J end lost 4 bases, and 15 bases lay between the germline ends. The CDR3 is 16 amino acids. Germline V gene lookup returns CDR1 SGHTA and CDR2 FQGNSA. The data were taken from a study of cytotoxic CD8 clonotypes in ibrutinib-treated CLL. Across the whole study: The subjects consisted of roughly ten relapsed/refractory and fewer than 16 treatment-naive individuals, with some 17 IGHV unmutated. The samples contained roughly 240,000 productive templates on average. They also contained an average of approximately 97,000 productive rearrangements. It was after a median approximately twelve months of treatment, range 6 to 36, that response samples were taken. Study-level findings and limits: Patients showed higher baseline clonality than age-matched healthy donors, and it tracked circulating CD8+ T-cell counts.

The assay was immunoSEQ multiplex PCR, and TCRdb's table has in-frame clones only and misses some. In the table there are tens of thousands of clones, 54% of which are singletons. The chain links TRBV7-2 to TRBJ2-5; D call uncertain. The material sequenced was PBMCs, taken at disease progression, from a patient treated with ibrutinib. This receptor was taken from a human donor with chronic lymphocytic leukemia. The CDR3 loop is CASSLARGARPETQYF. Written as DNA, the CDR3 is TGTGCCAGCAGCTTAGCGCGAGGAGCACGTCCAGAGACCCAGTACTTC.